One sample yielded the 29 T cell receptor beta chains listed below, sequenced in a study of cytomegalovirus exposure and HLA in healthy donors. The PCR ran on 60 Vbeta and 13 Jbeta primers. Using immunoSEQ multiplex PCR, the repertoire was profiled, and TCRdb retains in-frame clones only, with some absent. The sample holds over 200,000 clones. Material for sequencing was PBMCs. Source of these receptors: a woman under 40 in good health and CMV-seropositive.

The chain combines TRBV29-1 with TRBJ1-1, with D possibly TRBD1 on 5 matching bases. From germline, CDR1 is SQVTM and CDR2 ANQGSEA. V lost 2 bases and J 4 bases, leaving 11 bases between the germline ends. The CDR3 covers 13 residues. The CDR3 DNA reads as TGCAGCGTTGAATGGAAGGGGTTCACTGAAGCTTTCTTT. This codes for CSVEWKGFTEAFF.

The chain combines TRBV6-5 with TRBJ1-1, with 7 bases that match TRBD1. The germline gives CDR1 MNHEY, CDR2 SVGAGI. With 6 bases clipped from V and 11 bases from J, the junction kept 9 bases outside the gene matches. The CDR3 has 12 amino acids. This CDR3 is CASSKDRVRAFF. CDR3 nucleotides: TGTGCCAGCAGCAAAGACAGGGTACGGGCTTTCTTT.

The rearrangement uses TRBV20-1 and TRBJ1-1; D is uncertain. The germline V and J ends were trimmed by 3 bases and 8 bases, with 10 bases remaining between them. CDR1 is DFQATT, CDR2 SNEGSKA, per germline (reference sequence). This CDR3 is 11 amino acids long. The CDR3 is CSARRGIEAFF. CDR3 DNA sequence: TGCAGTGCTAGGCGCGGTATCGAAGCTTTCTTT.

The chain joins TRBV5-4 to TRBJ2-2; D is uncertain. The CDR3 contains 14 residues. The V gene's germline CDR1 is SGHNT and CDR2 YYREEE (reference sequence). V lost 3 bases and J lost 9, with 15 bases in between. For the CDR3, the DNA is TGTGCCAGCAGCTCAAACTTAGCAATCAGGGAGCTGTTTTTT. It codes for CASSSNLAIRELFF.

The chain recombines TRBV2 with TRBJ1-2; D not resolved. With 6 bases removed from V and 0 bases from J, the gap between germline ends came to 14 bases. Germline CDR1 SNHLY, CDR2 FYNNEI. CDR3 length: 15 amino acids. DNA of the CDR3: TGTGCCAGCAGCGAAATCAGAACAACTAACTATGGCTACACCTTC. This translates into CASSEIRTTNYGYTF.

The chain links TRBV6-5 to TRBJ2-3, with TRBD2 matching over 7 bases. CDR3 length: 16 amino acids. The germline V gene has CDR1 MNHEY and CDR2 SVGAGI. V lost 2 bases, J lost 0 bases, and 5 bases stayed unmatched. The CDR3 coding sequence is TGTGCCAGCAGTTACGCGGGGGTAACTAGCACAGATACGCAGTATTTT. Protein product: CASSYAGVTSTDTQYF.

The DNA for the CDR3 is TGTGCCAGCAGTTTAGTGGGGGCTTCAGGTAATTCACCCCTCCACTTT. It codes for CASSLVGASGNSPLHF. The chain uses TRBV27 and TRBJ1-6, with a tentative D call TRBD1 (6 bases). The CDR3 is 16 amino acids. V lost 2 bases and J 6 bases, leaving 14 bases between the germline ends. In germline, CDR1 is MNHEY, CDR2 SMNVEV (reference sequence).

CDR3 protein: CASSDSAAKGAEAFF. CDR3 bases: TGTGCCAGCAGTGACTCCGCTGCAAAGGGGGCGGAAGCTTTCTTT. The V and J genes are TRBV6-4 and TRBJ1-1; 7 nucleotides match TRBD1. The CDR3 totals 15 residues. Germline assignment: CDR1 MRHNA and CDR2 SNTAGT. Germline trimming cut 0 bases from V and 8 bases from J; bases unmatched to any gene: 9.

The chain uses TRBV19 and TRBJ1-2; 8 positions agree with TRBD1. The germline V gene encodes CDR1 LNHDA and CDR2 SQIVND (reference sequence). Trimming at V came to 6 bases and at J to 4 bases, leaving 4 bases not matched to a gene. The CDR3 runs 13 residues. CDR3 DNA sequence: TGTGCCAGTAGGGGGACAGGTCCCTATGGCTACACCTTC. Its protein product is CASRGTGPYGYTF.

The chain recombines TRBV28 with TRBJ2-2; D perhaps matches TRBD1 (5 bases). CDR3 size: 16 residues. Trimming removed 6 bases from V and 0 bases from J, with 14 bases in between. The V gene's germline CDR1 is MDHEN and CDR2 SYDVKM. The CDR3 sequence is CASRKTQGANTGELFF. CDR3 DNA: TGTGCCAGCAGGAAGACCCAGGGCGCGAACACCGGGGAGCTGTTTTTT.

The V and J genes are TRBV4-1 and TRBJ1-1; 7 bases are shared with TRBD1. The germline CDR1 and CDR2 sequences are MGHRA and YSYEKL. Trimming removed 4 bases from V and 1 base from J; junction bases left unmatched: 9. CDR3 length equals 16 residues. The CDR3 loop reads CASSPEPGQKNTEAFF. The CDR3 bases are TGCGCCAGCAGCCCCGAACCGGGACAGAAGAACACTGAAGCTTTCTTT.

The chain joins TRBV10-1 to TRBJ1-5; D is possibly TRBD1 (5 bases). Germline CDR1 is WNHNN and CDR2 is SYGVQD (reference sequence). This CDR3 has 15 amino acids. V lost 6 bases, J lost 3 bases, and 15 bases lay in between. CDR3 region: CASSPRGKDNQPQHF. DNA for the CDR3: TGCGCCAGCAGCCCCCGGGGGAAGGACAATCAGCCCCAGCATTTT.

This rearrangement joins TRBV9 to TRBJ1-3; unclear D gene. The V gene lost 0 bases and the J gene lost 4 bases, with 8 bases spanning the gap. Germline CDR1 and CDR2: SGDLS and YYNGEE. This CDR3 comprises 14 residues. CDR3 sequence (DNA): TGTGCCAGCAGCGTAGGACGCGGCGGAAACACCATATATTTT. It translates to CASSVGRGGNTIYF.

This chain links TRBV28 with TRBJ1-3, with a tentative D call TRBD1 (5 bases). The CDR3 is 14 amino acids. Germline CDR1 is MDHEN and CDR2 is SYDVKM. Deletions cut 3 bases from V and 1 base from J, with 7 bases between. DNA for the CDR3: TGTGCCAGCAGTTTCGACAGATCTGGAAACACCATATATTTT. Residues: CASSFDRSGNTIYF.

The rearrangement joins TRBV5-6 to TRBJ2-3; D is unresolved. Per germline, CDR1 SGHDT and CDR2 YYEEEE. The length of the CDR3 is 11 residues. Trimming took 2 bases from V and 6 from J, leaving 4 bases between them. CDR3 in DNA: TGTGCCAGCAGCTTTGCGGATACGCAGTATTTT. Its protein product is CASSFADTQYF. The variable domain in full, with the rest retrieved from reference TRBV5-6 and TRBJ2-3, is DAGVTQSPTHLIKTRGQQVTLRCSPKSGHDTVSWYQQALGQGPQFIFQYYEEEERQRGNFPDRFSGHQFPNYSSELNVNALLLGDSALYLCASSFADTQYFGPGTRLTVL.

This chain joins TRBV2 and TRBJ1-1; TRBD1 is a possible D gene (6 bases). Trimming cost V 7 bases and J 4 bases, with 16 bases left between them. The CDR3 runs to 14 residues. The V gene's germline CDR1 is SNHLY and CDR2 FYNNEI. CDR3 in amino acids: CASMGTGGGTEAFF. DNA for the CDR3: TGTGCCAGCATGGGGACGGGGGGCGGCACTGAAGCTTTCTTT.

This chain connects TRBV27 to TRBJ1-5; weak D call: TRBD1 (5 bases). In germline, CDR1 is MNHEY, CDR2 SMNVEV (reference sequence). The V and J ends lost 5 bases and 0 bases respectively, with 17 bases between them. The CDR3 has 17 residues. The CDR3: CASSPPFSTDSNQPQHF. The DNA for the CDR3 is TGTGCCAGCAGTCCACCCTTCTCGACAGATAGCAATCAGCCCCAGCATTTT.

The V and J genes are TRBV19 and TRBJ1-2; 8 nucleotides agree with TRBD1. The CDR3 is 14 amino acids. Germline values: CDR1 LNHDA, CDR2 SQIVND (reference sequence). The junction had 0 bases not matched to a gene; V was cut back by 3 bases and J by 0 bases. The CDR3 is CASSMDRANYGYTF. In DNA form, the CDR3 reads TGTGCCAGTAGTATGGACAGGGCTAACTATGGCTACACCTTC.

The chain employs TRBV19 and TRBJ2-3, with a possible D match to TRBD1 (5 bases). Germline CDR1 is LNHDA and CDR2 is SQIVND (reference sequence). The V end lost 7 bases, the J end lost 0 bases, and 11 bases lay between the germline ends. This CDR3 has 14 residues. The DNA of the CDR3 is TGTGCCAGTACCTTGGGGCATAGCACAGATACGCAGTATTTT. Translating gives CASTLGHSTDTQYF.

The rearrangement joins TRBV5-6 to TRBJ2-1, with D uncertain. In germline, CDR1 is SGHDT, CDR2 YYEEEE. The CDR3 extends over 12 amino acids. Trimming stripped 3 bases from V and 11 bases from J, with 12 bases between. The CDR3 loop reads CASSSEPSKQFF. Written as DNA, the CDR3 is TGTGCCAGCAGCTCCGAGCCGAGCAAGCAGTTCTTC.

The chain has TRBV7-2 and TRBJ2-1; 14 nucleotides align to TRBD2. Germline trimming cut 5 bases from V and 6 bases from J; bases unmatched to any gene: 6. The CDR3 extends over 16 amino acids. Per germline, CDR1 SGHTA and CDR2 FQGNSA. CDR3 sequence reads: CASSPRLAGGRNEQFF. CDR3 DNA sequence: TGTGCCAGCAGCCCCCGACTAGCGGGAGGGCGCAATGAGCAGTTCTTC. The variable domain in full, completed from reference TRBV7-2 and TRBJ2-1, reads GAGVSQSPSNKVTEKGKDVELRCDPISGHTALYWYRQSLGQGLEFLIYFQGNSAPDKSGLPSDRFSAERTGGSVSTLTIQRTQQEDSAVYLCASSPRLAGGRNEQFFGPGTRLTVL.

This chain links TRBV25-1 with TRBJ2-7; D gene unclear. V lost 1 base, J lost 3 bases, and 13 bases lay in between. Germline lookup yields CDR1 MGHDK and CDR2 SYGVNS. The CDR3 totals 15 residues. The CDR3 DNA sequence: TGTGCCAGCAGTGAATCGAGGTACAAACTCTACGAGCAGTACTTC. It encodes CASSESRYKLYEQYF.

V is TRBV6-1 and J is TRBJ1-5; D uncertain. The germline CDR1 and CDR2 sequences are MNHNS and SASEGT. V gave up 6 bases and J gave up 11 bases, with 23 bases separating them. CDR3 length: 15 residues. Written as DNA, the CDR3 is TGTGCCAGCAGGGACGCGGGCCAGATGATATCAGCCCAGCATTTT. It yields the protein CASRDAGQMISAQHF.

The V gene is TRBV19, the J gene TRBJ2-5; no clear D. Germline-derived CDR1 and CDR2 are LNHDA and SQIVND (reference sequence). V lost 3 bases, J lost 5 bases, and 7 bases lay in between. This CDR3 contains 12 residues. CDR3 loop: CASSIPPETQYF. The CDR3 DNA reads as TGTGCCAGTAGTATCCCCCCGGAGACCCAGTACTTC.

The rearrangement uses TRBV10-1 and TRBJ2-1; possibly TRBD1 for D (6 bases). The germline V gene encodes CDR1 WNHNN and CDR2 SYGVQD (reference sequence). Trimming removed 5 bases at V and 12 bases at J, with 14 bases between. This CDR3 is built from 12 residues. CDR3: CASSHRETLQFF. The CDR3 DNA follows: TGCGCCAGCAGTCACAGGGAGACTTTGCAGTTCTTC.

The rearrangement joins TRBV2 to TRBJ1-2, with 7 bases aligning to TRBD1. CDR3 size: 14 residues. The J segment lost 4 bases and the V segment lost 2 bases, leaving 4 bases of the junction unmatched. Germline V gene sequence: CDR1 SNHLY, CDR2 FYNNEI. The chain's CDR3 is CASSEYRGTYGYTF. The CDR3 nucleotides read TGTGCCAGCAGTGAATACAGGGGAACCTATGGCTACACCTTC. Looking up the rest from reference TRBV2 and TRBJ1-2 gives the full variable domain: EPEVTQTPSHQVTQMGQEVILRCVPISNHLYFYWYRQILGQKVEFLVSFYNNEISEKSEIFDDQFSVERPDGSNFTLKIRSTKLEDSAMYFCASSEYRGTYGYTFGSGTRLTVV.

The chain uses TRBV9 and TRBJ1-2, with TRBD1 identical over 8 bases. The germline V gene encodes CDR1 SGDLS and CDR2 YYNGEE. V trimming: 0 bases; J trimming: 6 bases; junction bases outside the gene matches: 4. CDR3 length: 14 residues. CDR3 DNA sequence: TGTGCCAGCAGCGTAGCTTCAGGGGGCGATGGCTACACCTTC. It specifies CASSVASGGDGYTF.

The chain is built from TRBV7-9 and TRBJ1-5; D perhaps matches TRBD1 (6 bases). From germline, CDR1 is SEHNR and CDR2 FQNEAQ (reference sequence). Trimming took 1 base from V and 7 from J, leaving 26 bases between them. The CDR3 spans 19 residues. The CDR3 DNA is TGTGCCAGCAGCTTAGTCCCAGGGGCCCTCGTCCGACTGGGACAGCCCCAGCATTTT. Translation: CASSLVPGALVRLGQPQHF. The full variable domain, its missing parts supplied by reference TRBV7-9 and TRBJ1-5, is DTGVSQNPRHKITKRGQNVTFRCDPISEHNRLYWYRQTLGQGPEFLTYFQNEAQLEKSRLLSDRFSAERPKGSFSTLEIQRTEQGDSAMYLCASSLVPGALVRLGQPQHFGDGTRLSIL.

The rearrangement links TRBV5-1 to TRBJ2-7; D possibly corresponds to TRBD1 (6 bases). Germline V CDR1 and CDR2: SGHRS, YFSETQ. The CDR3 length is 14 residues. V lost 0 bases to trimming and J lost 0 bases, with 7 bases between them. CDR3 nucleotide sequence: TGCGCCAGCAGCTTGGGGACAGACTCCTACGAGCAGTACTTC. Translating it yields CASSLGTDSYEQYF.